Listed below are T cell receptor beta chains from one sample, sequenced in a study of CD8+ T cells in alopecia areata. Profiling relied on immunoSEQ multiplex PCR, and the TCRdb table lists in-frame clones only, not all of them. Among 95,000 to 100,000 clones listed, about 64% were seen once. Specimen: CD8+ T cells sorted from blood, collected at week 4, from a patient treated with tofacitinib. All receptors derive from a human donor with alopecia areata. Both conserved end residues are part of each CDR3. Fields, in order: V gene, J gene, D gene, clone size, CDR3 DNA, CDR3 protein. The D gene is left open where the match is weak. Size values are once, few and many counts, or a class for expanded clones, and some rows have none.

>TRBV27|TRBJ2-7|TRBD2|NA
TGTGCCAGCAGTGTCATCGGGACTAGCAGCGAGCAGTACTTC
CASSVIGTSSEQYF
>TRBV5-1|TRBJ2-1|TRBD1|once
TGCGCCAGCAGCTTGGCGGGACAGGGTAATGAGCAGTTCTTC
CASSLAGQGNEQFF
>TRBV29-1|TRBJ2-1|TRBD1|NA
TGCAGCGTCGCGGACAGGGAGGATTACAATGAGCAGTTCTTC
CSVADREDYNEQFF
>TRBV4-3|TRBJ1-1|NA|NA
TGCGCCAGCAGCCAAGAAGCGGGGAACACTGAAGCTTTCTTT
CASSQEAGNTEAFF
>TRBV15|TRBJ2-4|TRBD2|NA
TGTGCCACCAGCAGAGACGGGACTAGCGGAAACATTCAGTACTTC
CATSRDGTSGNIQYF
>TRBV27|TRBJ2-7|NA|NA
TGTGCCAGCAGTTTCGTTGGGCAGGGAGGCTACGAGCAGTACTTC
CASSFVGQGGYEQYF
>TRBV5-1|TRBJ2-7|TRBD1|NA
TGCGCCAGCAGCCCCCTCACAGGGGCAGGCGAGCAGTACTTC
CASSPLTGAGEQYF
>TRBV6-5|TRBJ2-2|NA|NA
TGTGCCAGCAGTTACGGGCAGGGGTACACCGGGGAGCTGTTTTTT
CASSYGQGYTGELFF
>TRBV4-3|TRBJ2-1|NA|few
TGCGCCAGCAGCCAATCCTCCCCGCATGAGCAGTTCTTC
CASSQSSPHEQFF
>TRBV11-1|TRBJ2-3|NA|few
TGTGCCAGCAGCTTAGCGGACGACACAGATACGCAGTATTTT
CASSLADDTDTQYF
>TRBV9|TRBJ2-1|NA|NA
TGTGCCAGCAGCGTAGTTGGGGTGAGCTCCTACAATGAGCAGTTCTTC
CASSVVGVSSYNEQFF
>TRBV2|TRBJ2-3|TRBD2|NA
TGTGCCAGCAGTGATCTAGCGGGGTATGAAGATACGCAGTATTTT
CASSDLAGYEDTQYF
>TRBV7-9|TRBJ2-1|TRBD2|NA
TGTGCCAGCAGCCCCCTACTAGCGGGCTTGTACAATGAGCAGTTCTTC
CASSPLLAGLYNEQFF
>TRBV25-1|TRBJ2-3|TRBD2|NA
TGTGCCAGCAGTGAATATATGCTAGCGGGGGCCACAGATACGCAGTATTTT
CASSEYMLAGATDTQYF
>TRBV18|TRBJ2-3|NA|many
TGTGCCAGCTCACCCCTCACCACAGATACGCAGTATTTT
CASSPLTTDTQYF
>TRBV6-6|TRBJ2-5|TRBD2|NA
TGTGCCAGCAGATCCAGACTAGCGGGCAACAAAGAGACCCAGTACTTC
CASRSRLAGNKETQYF
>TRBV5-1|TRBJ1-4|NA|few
TGCGCCAGCAGCTCTGGGACCCGCGCAACTAATGAAAAACTGTTTTTT
CASSSGTRATNEKLFF
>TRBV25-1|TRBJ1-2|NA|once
TGTGCCAGCAGTGTGGGGAGGGGGTCCTATGGCTACACCTTC
CASSVGRGSYGYTF
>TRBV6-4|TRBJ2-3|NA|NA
TGTGCCAGCAGTGACGTAGCTTACACAGATACGCAGTATTTT
CASSDVAYTDTQYF
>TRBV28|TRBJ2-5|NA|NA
TGTGCCAGCAGTTTATATGGCAGTCAAGAGACCCAGTACTTC
CASSLYGSQETQYF
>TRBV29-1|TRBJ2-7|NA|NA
TGCAGCGTTGAAACGGCAGGCTCCTACGAGCAGTACTTC
CSVETAGSYEQYF
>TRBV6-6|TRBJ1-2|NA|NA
TGTGCCAGCTCACTTGGGGCAGCTTATGGCTACACCTTC
CASSLGAAYGYTF
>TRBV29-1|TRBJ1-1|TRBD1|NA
TGCAGCGCTCCGGGACAGGGGGTCACTGAAGCTTTCTTT
CSAPGQGVTEAFF
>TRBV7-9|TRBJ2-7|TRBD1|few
TGTGCCAGCAGCTTACCTACCGGGACAGGGGCGTCCTACGAGCAGTACTTC
CASSLPTGTGASYEQYF
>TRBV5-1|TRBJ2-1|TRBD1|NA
TGCGCCAGCAGCCCTCGGGACAGCTACAATGAGCAGTTCTTC
CASSPRDSYNEQFF
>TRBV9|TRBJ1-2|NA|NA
TGTGCCGCTACAGGGAGCCCGGATGGCTACACCTTC
CAATGSPDGYTF
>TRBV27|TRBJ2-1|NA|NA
TGTGCCAGCAGTTTTGGGTCAGGGAGCAATGAGCAGTTCTTC
CASSFGSGSNEQFF
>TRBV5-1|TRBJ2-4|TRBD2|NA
TGCGCCAGCAGCTTGGGACTAGCGGGGTTCGGGGACATTCAGTACTTC
CASSLGLAGFGDIQYF
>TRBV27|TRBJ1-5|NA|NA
TGTGCCAGCAGTTTATTGGGGGGTTATAGCAATCAGCCCCAGCATTTT
CASSLLGGYSNQPQHF
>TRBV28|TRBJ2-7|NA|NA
TGTGCCACCGCGCGGGTCGATTCCTACGAGCAGTACTTC
CATARVDSYEQYF
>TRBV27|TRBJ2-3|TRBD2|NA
TGTGCCAGCAGTCCCTTAGCGGGACAAAGCACAGATACGCAGTATTTT
CASSPLAGQSTDTQYF
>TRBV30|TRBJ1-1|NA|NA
TGTGCCTGGACCCCGACAGGGAACACTGAAGCTTTCTTT
CAWTPTGNTEAFF
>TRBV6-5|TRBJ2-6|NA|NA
TGTGCCAGCAGTTACATAGGAGGGGCTGGGGCCAACGTCCTGACTTTC
CASSYIGGAGANVLTF
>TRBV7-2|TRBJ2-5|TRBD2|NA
TGTGCCAGCAGCTTAGGGCTAGCGGGAGGGCCGACTTGGGAGACCCAGTACTTC
CASSLGLAGGPTWETQYF
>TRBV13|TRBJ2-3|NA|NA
TGTGCCAGCAGCCCTGGAGGGAACACAGATACGCAGTATTTT
CASSPGGNTDTQYF
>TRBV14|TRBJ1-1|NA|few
TGTGCCAGCAGCCAAGAGGGTCCCTATCTAAACACTGAAGCTTTCTTT
CASSQEGPYLNTEAFF
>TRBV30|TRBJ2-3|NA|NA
TGTGCCTGGATGTGGCCGGGTTTTGGTACAGATACGCAGTATTTT
CAWMWPGFGTDTQYF
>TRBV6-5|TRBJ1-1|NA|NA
TGTGCCAGCAGTTACTCGTCCCGGGTGAACACTGAAGCTTTCTTT
CASSYSSRVNTEAFF
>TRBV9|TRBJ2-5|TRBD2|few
TGTGCCAGCAGCGTAGGCCTAGCGGGTGAGACCCAGTACTTC
CASSVGLAGETQYF
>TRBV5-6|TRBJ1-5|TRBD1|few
TGTGCCAGCAGCTTGCTGACCGGGACAGAACATCAGCCCCAGCATTTT
CASSLLTGTEHQPQHF
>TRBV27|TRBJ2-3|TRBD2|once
TGTGCCAGCAGTCCCGTAGGGGTGGGAGGGCCAGATACGCAGTATTTT
CASSPVGVGGPDTQYF
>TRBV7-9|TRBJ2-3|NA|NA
TGTGCCAGCAGCGCGCCCTTGACCACAGATACGCAGTATTTT
CASSAPLTTDTQYF
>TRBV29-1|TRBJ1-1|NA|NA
TGCAGCGTTGCGAGCCCGGGGCAGAGTACTGAAGCTTTCTTT
CSVASPGQSTEAFF
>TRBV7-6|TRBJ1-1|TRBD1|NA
TGTGCCAGCACTCCTCAGGGGGCCACTGAAGCTTTCTTT
CASTPQGATEAFF
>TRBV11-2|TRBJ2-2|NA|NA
TGTGCCAGCAGCTCGGCCCCCCGAGACACCGGGGAGCTGTTTTTT
CASSSAPRDTGELFF
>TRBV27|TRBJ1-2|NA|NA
TGTGCCAGCCACCCAACACAGGGAGGCTATGGCTACACCTTC
CASHPTQGGYGYTF
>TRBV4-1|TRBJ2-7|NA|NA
TGCGCCAGCAGCCAAGATGGCTACGAGCAGTACTTC
CASSQDGYEQYF
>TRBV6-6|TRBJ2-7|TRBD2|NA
TGTGCCAGCAGTTACGCTAGCGGGAGCTCCTACGAGCAGTACTTC
CASSYASGSSYEQYF
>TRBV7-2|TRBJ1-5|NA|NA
TGTGCCAGCAGCCCCACCAGGGGCAATCAGCCCCAGCATTTT
CASSPTRGNQPQHF
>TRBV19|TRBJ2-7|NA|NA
TGTGCCAGTAGTCCCGGAGGGGTCAACTACGAGCAGTACTTC
CASSPGGVNYEQYF
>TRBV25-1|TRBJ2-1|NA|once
TGTGCCAGCAGCGGGAGTTCCTACAATGAGCAGTTCTTC
CASSGSSYNEQFF
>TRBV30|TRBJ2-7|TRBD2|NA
TGTGCCGGGCGGCTAGCGGGATTCTACGAGCAGTACTTC
CAGRLAGFYEQYF
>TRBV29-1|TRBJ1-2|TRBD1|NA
TGCAGCGTTGAGGACAGGGTTTCGGCGGACTATGGCTACACCTTC
CSVEDRVSADYGYTF
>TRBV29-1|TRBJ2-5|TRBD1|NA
TGCAGCGTTGAAGACTGGACAGGGAACGGGGAGACCCAGTACTTC
CSVEDWTGNGETQYF
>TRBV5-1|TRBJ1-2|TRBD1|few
TGCGCCAGCAGCTTGGCCAGGACAGGGGGCGCGGCGGGCTACACCTTC
CASSLARTGGAAGYTF
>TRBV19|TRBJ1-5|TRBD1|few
TGTGCCAGTAGCAGGGACAGGGGGCCGGTCCGGGATCAGCCCCAGCATTTT
CASSRDRGPVRDQPQHF